The 25 T cell receptor beta chains below all came from one sample that was sequenced in a study of shared clonotypes between healthy human individuals (dated by TCRdb to the early 2020s). Library generation was performed with the immunoSEQ multiplex PCR assay. TCRdb carries this immuneACCESS record with in-frame sequences only. Its versions omit some clonotypes, under half of them owing to an unresolved V gene in the studies checked, with the rest unexplained. Across this sample there are about 680,000 clones, with 60% to 80% seen only once. In total, the top ten clones hold less than 2% of the sample. The sequenced material came from memory CD4+ T cells sorted from blood. The sample's cell subset or site label is to be understood as: CD45RA-negative fraction. Receptors were obtained from a young woman in good health.

The chain recombines TRBV23-1 with TRBJ2-7; TRBD2 agrees at 10 bases. TRBV23-1 falls under the ORF class, with uncertain function. The CDR3 extends over 21 amino acids. Trimming removed 3 bases from V and 2 bases from J; junction bases left unmatched: 22. In DNA form, the CDR3 reads TGCGCCAGCAGTCACCACCCGGGGAGGACTAGCGGATCTTACCGGGCCTACGAGCAGTACTTC. Its protein is CASSHHPGRTSGSYRAYEQYF.

Here the CDR3 DNA reads TGCGCCAGCAGCTTGGAGGGTGTGGGGAGCAATCAGCCCCAGCATTTT. This encodes CASSLEGVGSNQPQHF. The rearrangement uses TRBV5-1 and TRBJ1-5; D gene ambiguous. V lost 0 bases and J lost 1, with 11 bases in between. This CDR3 contains 16 residues. Germline V lookup: CDR1 SGHRS, CDR2 YFSETQ.

V and J are TRBV29-1 and TRBJ1-2; D remains ambiguous. The CDR3 covers 11 residues. V lost 4 bases and J lost 11, with 14 bases in between. CDR1 and CDR2 (germline): SQVTM, ANQGSEA. CDR3 DNA sequence: TGCAGCGTTGTCGGGAATGAAAGGTACACCTTC. Amino acid sequence: CSVVGNERYTF.

The gene calls are TRBV28 and TRBJ1-4; D perhaps matches TRBD1 (6 bases). The CDR3 consists of 14 residues. Trimming left V 6 bases short and J 5 bases short, with 13 bases between. Germline CDR1 MDHEN, CDR2 SYDVKM. Here the CDR3 DNA reads TGTGCCAGCAGAACCGGGACATCGAATGAAAAACTGTTTTTT. Its protein product is CASRTGTSNEKLFF.

CDR3 bases: TGTGCCAGCAGCCCCTCCAGCGGGAGTAAGGATGAGCAGTTCTTC. It encodes CASSPSSGSKDEQFF. The genes are TRBV21-1 and TRBJ2-1; TRBD2 is the table's D call and was not checked against the DNA. TRBV21-1 is flagged as a pseudogene. The CDR3 has 15 amino acids.

This clone was observed a single time. The V and J genes are TRBV4-1 and TRBJ2-3; D is perhaps TRBD1 (5 bases). The CDR3 has 15 amino acids. Trimming left V 0 bases short and J 0 bases short, with 7 bases between. Germline V gene lookup returns CDR1 MGHRA and CDR2 YSYEKL. CDR3 nucleotide sequence: TGCGCCAGCAGCCAAGAAGGGGTTAGCACAGATACGCAGTATTTT. Residues: CASSQEGVSTDTQYF.

This chain joins TRBV5-1 and TRBJ2-5, with a possible D match to TRBD1 (5 bases). The CDR3 totals 13 residues. The V end was cut by 6 bases, the J end by 4 bases, with 13 bases between. Germline V lookup: CDR1 SGHRS, CDR2 YFSETQ. Written as DNA, the CDR3 is TGCGCCAGCACTTCAGGGTTAACAGAGACCCAGTACTTC. Its translation: CASTSGLTETQYF.

This chain connects TRBV6-1 to TRBJ2-7; 11 bases fit TRBD2. Germline-derived CDR1 and CDR2 are MNHNS and SASEGT. This CDR3 contains 15 residues. V was clipped by 1 base and J by 6 bases; unmatched bases: 5. CDR3 amino acids: CASSEVGSGRAEQYF. CDR3 DNA: TGTGCCAGCAGTGAAGTAGGTAGCGGGAGGGCCGAGCAGTACTTC.

The chain uses TRBV5-4 and TRBJ1-2; TRBD1 agrees at 7 bases. CDR1 SGHNT and CDR2 YYREEE come from the germline V gene (reference sequence). V gave up 4 bases and J gave up 4 bases; unmatched junction bases: 4. CDR3 size: 13 residues. The CDR3 sequence is CASSLQGTYGYTF. The CDR3 bases are TGTGCCAGCAGCCTACAGGGGACCTATGGCTACACCTTC. Based on the CDR3 plus reference TRBV5-4 and TRBJ1-2, the full variable domain is ETGVTQSPTHLIKTRGQQVTLRCSSQSGHNTVSWYQQALGQGPQFIFQYYREEENGRGNFPPRFSGLQFPNYSSELNVNALELDDSALYLCASSLQGTYGYTFGSGTRLTVV.

The chain employs TRBV14 and TRBJ2-1; TRBD2 matches at 7 bases. V lost 1 base to trimming and J lost 4 bases; unmatched junction nucleotides: 4. The CDR3 contains 15 residues. Germline CDR1 and CDR2: SGHDN and FVKESK. This chain's CDR3 is CASSQGGSLYNEQFF. The CDR3 nucleotides are TGTGCCAGCAGCCAAGGCGGGAGCCTGTACAATGAGCAGTTCTTC.

V gene TRBV28 combines with J gene TRBJ1-2; D perhaps matches TRBD1 (5 bases). CDR3 length: 12 residues. V lost 9 bases to trimming and J lost 2 bases, with 10 bases between them. CDR1 and CDR2 (germline): MDHEN, SYDVKM. Written as DNA, the CDR3 is TGTGCCAGTAAGGGGTCCAACTATGGCTACACCTTC. Translating gives CASKGSNYGYTF.

The V call is TRBV27, the J call TRBJ1-5; 7 bases are a match to TRBD1. The CDR3 covers 16 residues. J lost 1 base, V lost 4 bases, and 7 bases had no gene match. Germline CDR1 and CDR2: MNHEY and SMNVEV (reference sequence). CDR3 sequence reads: CASSSIGRGSNQPQHF. DNA of the CDR3: TGTGCCAGCAGTTCCATTGGCAGGGGGAGCAATCAGCCCCAGCATTTT.

The rearrangement joins TRBV30 to TRBJ2-7; possibly TRBD1 for D (7 bases). V lost 4 bases and J lost 2, with 12 bases in between. Germline CDR1 is GTSNPN and CDR2 is SVGIG (reference sequence). The CDR3 consists of 13 residues. The CDR3 reads CAWTRDSPYEQYF. The CDR3 bases are TGTGCCTGGACGCGGGACAGTCCCTACGAGCAGTACTTC.

The chain combines TRBV7-8 with TRBJ1-1; no clear D. The germline V and J ends were trimmed by 4 bases and 4 bases, with 16 bases remaining between them. From germline, CDR1 is SGHVS and CDR2 FQNEAQ. The CDR3 loop spans 15 amino acids. CDR3 in DNA: TGTGCCAGCAGCTCAGTGTCGGGGAAGAGCACTGAAGCTTTCTTT. It translates to CASSSVSGKSTEAFF.

The chain recombines TRBV27 with TRBJ1-2, with 8 positions matching TRBD1. The CDR3 totals 13 residues. V lost 4 bases, J lost 8 bases, and 6 bases stayed unmatched. Per germline, CDR1 MNHEY and CDR2 SMNVEV (reference sequence). CDR3 protein: CASSSRGPGGYTF. The DNA for the CDR3 is TGTGCCAGCAGTTCCAGGGGGCCAGGGGGCTACACCTTC.

This clone was found a few times. This chain connects TRBV16 to TRBJ1-4; no clear D gene. Germline V CDR1 and CDR2: KGHSY, FQNENV. The CDR3 sequence is 12 residues long. The V end was cut by 3 bases, the J end by 8 bases, with 7 bases between. The CDR3 is CASSQEVEKLFF. The CDR3 bases are TGTGCCAGCAGCCAGGAGGTGGAAAAACTGTTTTTT.

J is TRBJ1-4 and V is TRBV10-1; D gene uncertain. The germline CDR1 and CDR2 sequences are WNHNN and SYGVQD (reference sequence). The CDR3 is 12 amino acids. The ends were cut back, 0 bases at V and 7 bases at J, with 3 bases in the middle. CDR3 protein: CASSESGEKLFF. The CDR3 bases are TGCGCCAGCAGTGAGTCAGGTGAAAAACTGTTTTTT.

This chain links TRBV6-1 with TRBJ1-3; D might be TRBD1 (6 bases). Germline CDR1 and CDR2: MNHNS and SASEGT. This CDR3 has 15 amino acids. Trimming removed 7 bases from V and 0 bases from J, with 13 bases in between. CDR3 bases: TGTGCCAGCACCGATCTGGACAGCTCTGGAAACACCATATATTTT. The encoded protein is CASTDLDSSGNTIYF.

Details on this clone: Other DNA sequences in this sample translate to the same CDR3. CDR3 coding DNA: TGTGCCTGGAGGTCAGGACTAGCGGGAGGGCCCTTGGTCGAGCAGTACTTC. Its protein is CAWRSGLAGGPLVEQYF. This sequence joins TRBV30 and TRBJ2-7; 15 nucleotides match TRBD2. Germline V gene data show CDR1 as GTSNPN and CDR2 as SVGIG (reference sequence). CDR3 length equals 17 residues. The J segment lost 6 bases and the V segment lost 3 bases, leaving 12 bases of the junction unmatched.

The chain is built from TRBV19 and TRBJ2-7, with 9 nucleotides matching TRBD2. The CDR3 consists of 17 residues. V lost 3 bases to trimming and J lost 2 bases; unmatched junction nucleotides: 11. Germline CDR1 LNHDA, CDR2 SQIVND (reference sequence). CDR3 sequence (DNA): TGTGCCAGTAGTATCCAGGTAGCGGGAGTCGGCACCTACGAGCAGTACTTC. Protein: CASSIQVAGVGTYEQYF.

This sequence joins TRBV20-1 and TRBJ2-7; D unclear. The V and J ends lost 7 bases and 7 bases respectively, with 11 bases between them. The CDR3 is made up of 10 amino acids. The germline V gene encodes CDR1 DFQATT and CDR2 SNEGSKA (reference sequence). As DNA, the CDR3 is TGCAGTGGAGAATACGTTGAGCAGTACTTC. Its translation: CSGEYVEQYF.

The chain recombines TRBV28 with TRBJ2-3, with 10 bases identical to TRBD2. The CDR3 sequence is 17 residues long. J gave up 4 bases and V 3 bases, and 10 bases lay outside the gene matches. CDR1 and CDR2 from the germline V gene are MDHEN and SYDVKM. CDR3 residues: CASSLWTSGLRADTQYF. CDR3 DNA sequence: TGTGCCAGCAGTTTGTGGACTAGCGGCCTCCGGGCAGATACGCAGTATTTT.

The J gene is TRBJ2-2, the V gene TRBV29-1; D unresolved. Germline values: CDR1 SQVTM, CDR2 ANQGSEA. The CDR3 is made up of 12 amino acids. Trimming took 6 bases from V and 2 from J, leaving 7 bases between them. This CDR3 is CSVKTNTGELFF. The CDR3 coding sequence is TGCAGCGTCAAGACAAACACCGGGGAGCTGTTTTTT.

The gene calls are TRBV2 and TRBJ1-5; possibly TRBD1 for D (5 bases). The CDR3 spans 14 residues. The V end lost 6 bases, the J end lost 3 bases, and 12 bases lay between the germline ends. CDR1 is SNHLY and CDR2 is FYNNEI in the germline V gene. As DNA, the CDR3 is TGTGCCAGCAGGTTGACAGCAAACAATCAGCCCCAGCATTTT. Protein: CASRLTANNQPQHF.

This clone was observed a handful of times. Other DNA sequences within the sample encode an identical CDR3. The chain uses TRBV9 and TRBJ2-2, with unresolved D. The V gene lost 0 bases and the J gene lost 4 bases, with 4 bases spanning the gap. The CDR3 runs 13 residues. The germline V gene encodes CDR1 SGDLS and CDR2 YYNGEE. The CDR3 loop reads CASSVGGTGELFF. CDR3 bases: TGTGCCAGCAGCGTAGGGGGCACCGGGGAGCTGTTTTTT.